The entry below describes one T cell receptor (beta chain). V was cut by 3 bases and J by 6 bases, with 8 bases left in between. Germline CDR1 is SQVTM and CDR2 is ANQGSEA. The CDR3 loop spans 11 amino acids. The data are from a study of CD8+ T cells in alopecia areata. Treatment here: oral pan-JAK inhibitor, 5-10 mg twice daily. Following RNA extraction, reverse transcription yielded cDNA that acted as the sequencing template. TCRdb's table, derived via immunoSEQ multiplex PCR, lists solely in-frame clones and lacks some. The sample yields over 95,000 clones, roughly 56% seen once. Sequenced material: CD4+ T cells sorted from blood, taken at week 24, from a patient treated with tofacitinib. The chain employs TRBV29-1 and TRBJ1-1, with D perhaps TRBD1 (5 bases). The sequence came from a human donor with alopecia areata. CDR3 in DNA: TGCAGCGTTGATTCGACAGCTGAAGCTTTCTTT. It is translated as CSVDSTAEAFF.